Listed here is a single TCR beta chain. Study processing details: Estimation of nucleated cell counts was performed using reference gene primer amplification. Sequencing was performed with immunoSEQ multiplex PCR; in TCRdb, only in-frame clones are kept and a portion is missing. V, J and clone size are those of that table, while D and trimming were read from the DNA. The data show 300,000 to 450,000 clones, 85% seen once. This CDR3 has 15 amino acids. Germline-derived CDR1 and CDR2 are SEHNR and FQNEAQ (reference sequence). V lost 1 base and J lost 7; bases outside the gene matches: 6. This sample stems from a study of blood T cell repertoires in COVID-19. Study as a whole: COVID-19 samples collected from the United States, Italy and Spain covered acute and convalescent phases.

What was sequenced was peripheral blood. The receptor comes from a woman aged 18-29 years with acute or convalescent COVID-19. V is TRBV7-9 and J is TRBJ1-2, with 10 bases identical to TRBD1. CDR3 in amino acids: CASSLVDRGRSGYTF. DNA of the CDR3: TGTGCCAGCAGCTTAGTCGACAGGGGGCGGTCTGGCTACACCTTC.